This T cell receptor beta chain is drawn from a study of blood T cell repertoires in COVID-19. J lost 4 bases, V lost 6 bases, and 7 bases had no gene match. CDR1 MNHEY and CDR2 SVGAGI come from the germline V gene. This CDR3 is built from 15 residues. This clone has more than one count but fewer than ten. The method was immunoSEQ multiplex PCR; TCRdb's version includes in-frame clones alone and lacks a portion of them. The table records 86,000 or so clones, roughly 86% of them present only once. Material: peripheral blood. The chain joins TRBV6-5 to TRBJ1-4, with 8 bases aligning to TRBD1. The TCR was taken from a man between 50 and 59 years old with active or convalescent COVID-19. The CDR3 DNA reads as TGTGCCAGCAGAACCCAGGGGGCCGGTAATGAAAAACTGTTTTTT. Residues: CASRTQGAGNEKLFF.